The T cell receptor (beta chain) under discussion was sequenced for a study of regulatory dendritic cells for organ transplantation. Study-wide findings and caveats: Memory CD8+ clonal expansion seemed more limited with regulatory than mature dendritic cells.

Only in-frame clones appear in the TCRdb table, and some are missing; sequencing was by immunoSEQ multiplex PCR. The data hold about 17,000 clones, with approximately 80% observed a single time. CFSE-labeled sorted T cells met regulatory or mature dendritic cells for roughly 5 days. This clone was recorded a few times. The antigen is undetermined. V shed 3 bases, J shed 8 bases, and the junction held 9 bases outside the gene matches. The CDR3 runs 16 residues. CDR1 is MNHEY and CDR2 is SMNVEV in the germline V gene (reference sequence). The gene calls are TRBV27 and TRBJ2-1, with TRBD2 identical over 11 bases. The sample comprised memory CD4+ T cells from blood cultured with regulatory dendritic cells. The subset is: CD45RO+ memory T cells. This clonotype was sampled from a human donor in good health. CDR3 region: CASSFETSGGADEQFF. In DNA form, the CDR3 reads TGTGCCAGCAGTTTCGAAACTAGCGGGGGTGCGGATGAGCAGTTCTTC.